This T cell receptor beta chain was sequenced in a study of monozygotic twins with inflammatory bowel disease. This CDR3 region has 15 residues. The V gene's germline CDR1 is SGDLS and CDR2 YYNGEE. For both chains, the TCRalpha and TCRbeta cDNA went through two nested PCRs of approximately 16 and 10 cycles. After re-calling the 5' RACE reads, TCRdb lists one entry per CDR3 protein, DNA absent. This table holds over 130,000 distinct CDR3 sequences. Material: blood. The rearrangement uses TRBV9 and TRBJ1-3; TCRdb outputs TRBD1, but without DNA this stays unchecked. This TCR was recovered from a human donor with ulcerative colitis or Crohn's disease, or a healthy co-twin of an affected twin (not recorded which). CDR3 amino acids: CASSETGGSGNTIYF. Complete variable domain (other parts from reference TRBV9 and TRBJ1-3): DSGVTQTPKHLITATGQRVTLRCSPRSGDLSVYWYQQSLDQGLQFLIQYYNGEERAKGNILERFSAQQFPDLHSELNLSSLELGDSALYFCASSETGGSGNTIYFGEGSWLTVV.